This is a list of T cell receptor beta chains from one sample in a study of blood T cells in healthy people across ages. Using its own MiXCR run on the 5' RACE reads, TCRdb lists one record per CDR3 protein. The table records roughly 650,000 distinct CDR3 sequences, approximately 31% of them present only once. The sample comprised blood. Source of these receptors: a woman older than 75 in good health. CDR3s include the opening cysteine and the closing phenylalanine or tryptophan. A D gene is named only where the DNA matches it firmly. Rows may omit the clone size; those that give it use once, few, many or a size class.

d_gene	v_gene	len	abundance	j_gene	CDR3nt	CDR3aa
-	TRBV29-1	13	-	TRBJ2-1	TGCAGCGTTGTCGGGAGCCCCCGCAATGAGCAGTTCTTC	CSVVGSPRNEQFF
TRBD1	TRBV12-3/TRBV12-4	14	-	TRBJ1-2	TGTGCCAGTTCCCCCACAGGGGAACGTTATGGCTACACCTTC	CASSPTGERYGYTF
-	TRBV5-6	14	many	TRBJ2-7	TGTGCCAGCCGTCTTAGGGGGAAATCCTACGAGCAGTACTTC	CASRLRGKSYEQYF
TRBD1	TRBV20-1	14	many	TRBJ1-1	TGCAGTGCTGCCCAGACAGGGATGAACACTGAAGCTTTCTTT	CSAAQTGMNTEAFF
TRBD2	TRBV7-9	15	-	TRBJ2-1	TGTGCCAGCAGCTCCCCCAGCGGGAGTTGGAATGAGCAGTTCTTC	CASSSPSGSWNEQFF
-	TRBV3-1	14	few	TRBJ1-4	TGTGCCAGCAGTCTCCGGGACTCTAATGAAAAACTGTTTTTT	CASSLRDSNEKLFF
TRBD1	TRBV5-6	18	-	TRBJ1-1	TGTGCCAGCAGCTTGGTTGTTCAGGGGGCGTACGGGAACACTGAAGCTTTCTTT	CASSLVVQGAYGNTEAFF
-	TRBV9	16	few	TRBJ2-2	TGTGCCAGCAGCCCCAGCGGCAGATCGAACACCGGGGAGCTGTTTTTT	CASSPSGRSNTGELFF
TRBD1	TRBV7-9	15	-	TRBJ1-1	TGTGCCAGCAGCCCCGCCGGGGACAGGGGTACTGAAGCTTTCTTT	CASSPAGDRGTEAFF
TRBD2	TRBV27	16	many	TRBJ2-1	TGTGCCAGCAGCTCTTGGACTAGCGGGGGGGCCAATGAGCAGTTCTTC	CASSSWTSGGANEQFF
-	TRBV5-1	16	once	TRBJ2-3	TGCGCCAGCAGCTCTCGGACTTCCGGCGGTTCAGATACGCAGTATTTT	CASSSRTSGGSDTQYF
-	TRBV5-1	12	-	TRBJ2-5	TGCGCCGGCAGCTTGGCAGGGGAGACCCAGTACTTC	CAGSLAGETQYF
-	TRBV20-1	11	-	TRBJ1-2	TGCAGTGCTCGAGAGGGGGAAGTCTTCCCCTTC	CSAREGEVFPF
-	TRBV7-2	16	many	TRBJ2-1	TGTGCCAGCAGCCTACGGCCACCAGGGCGGAAGGATGAGCAGTTCTTC	CASSLRPPGRKDEQFF
-	TRBV20-1	15	many	TRBJ1-1	TGCAGTGCTAGAGTAGGGGGGAAAGGGAGCACTGAAGCTTTCTTT	CSARVGGKGSTEAFF
TRBD2	TRBV13	18	-	TRBJ2-1	TGTGCCAGCAGCCCTCCAGGACTAGCGGGGAAGTTTATTTACGAGCAGTTCTTC	CASSPPGLAGKFIYEQFF
TRBD2	TRBV5-1	14	many	TRBJ2-5	TGCGCCAGCAGCCCTTTTGGGGGGGATGAGACCCAGTACTTC	CASSPFGGDETQYF
-	TRBV5-1	14	many	TRBJ2-7	TGCGCCAGCAGCTTGGCCGCGGGCATCTACGAGCAGTACTTC	CASSLAAGIYEQYF
TRBD1	TRBV20-1	14	-	TRBJ2-5	TGCAGTGCTAGGGACAGGGGCACTTTAGAGACCCAGTACTTC	CSARDRGTLETQYF
-	TRBV5-1	19	-	TRBJ2-6	TGCGCCAGCAGCTCTTACACAGGGAGCCTCCTCTCTGGGGCCAACGTCCTGACTTTC	CASSSYTGSLLSGANVLTF
-	TRBV6-6	13	-	TRBJ2-2	TGTGCCAGCAGCAGGAACTTCGGCGGGGAGCTGTTTTTT	CASSRNFGGELFF
-	TRBV5-1	16	many	TRBJ2-1	TGCGCCAGCAGCAGCACAGACGGAGTCTCCTACAATGAGCAGTTCTTC	CASSSTDGVSYNEQFF
-	TRBV3-1	12	few	TRBJ1-1	TGTGCCAGCAGAGGTGACAGCACTGAAGCTTTCTTT	CASRGDSTEAFF
TRBD1	TRBV5-1	18	few	TRBJ2-3	TGCGCCAGCAGTCCGACAGGGGGCGCGTTCACAGGCACAGATACGCAGTATTTT	CASSPTGGAFTGTDTQYF
-	TRBV20-1	11	few	TRBJ1-1	TGCAGTGTCGCGGGGGGCACTGAAGCTTTCTTT	CSVAGGTEAFF
TRBD1	TRBV6-2/TRBV6-3	15	many	TRBJ1-2	TGTGCCAGCAGACAGGGACAGCCAGTCCTCTACGGCTACACCTTC	CASRQGQPVLYGYTF
TRBD2	TRBV20-1	14	many	TRBJ2-7	TGCAGTGATGGGCTAGCGGGGCTTTCCTACGAGCAGTACTTC	CSDGLAGLSYEQYF
-	TRBV5-1	17	-	TRBJ1-5	TGCGCCAGCAGCCCCCTAGGAGGAGGGTCCGGCAATCAGCCCCAGCATTTT	CASSPLGGGSGNQPQHF
-	TRBV20-1	13	many	TRBJ2-1	TGCAGTGGAGTCGTCCGGGGGAACAATGAGCAGTTCTTC	CSGVVRGNNEQFF
TRBD1	TRBV6-5	14	many	TRBJ2-1	TGTGCCAGCAGTTATCAGGGGGCACGCAATGAGCAGTTCTTC	CASSYQGARNEQFF
-	TRBV5-1	15	-	TRBJ2-2	-	CASSFAQGNTGERFF
TRBD1	TRBV5-1	13	many	TRBJ1-2	TGCGCCAGCAGCCCTGGACAGGTCATCGGCTACACCTTC	CASSPGQVIGYTF
-	TRBV6-1	14	few	TRBJ1-1	TGTGCCAGCGGAAAAACGGGCCTGGGGACTGAAGCTTTCTTT	CASGKTGLGTEAFF
TRBD1	TRBV11-2	12	-	TRBJ1-1	TGTGCCAGCAGCTCGGGGACAGACGTGGCTTTCTTT	CASSSGTDVAFF
TRBD1	TRBV7-9	16	-	TRBJ2-1	TGTGCCAGCAGCTTAGCGCCGGGACAGGTAAACAATGAGCAGTTCTTC	CASSLAPGQVNNEQFF
TRBD1	TRBV27	15	many	TRBJ2-7	TGTGCCAGCAGTCCCCTCAGGACAGGGGGCTACGAGCAGTACTTC	CASSPLRTGGYEQYF
-	TRBV28	11	many	TRBJ2-2	TGTGCCAGCAGTTTACCCGGGGAGCTGTTTTTT	CASSLPGELFF
-	TRBV29-1	12	many	TRBJ1-5	TGCAGCGTTGGGGGAAGCAATCAGCCCCAGCATTTT	CSVGGSNQPQHF
-	TRBV3-1	16	few	TRBJ2-1	TGTGCCAGCAGCCCCTTTCGGGGTGGGTCCTACAATGAGCAGTTCTTC	CASSPFRGGSYNEQFF
TRBD2	TRBV28	16	-	TRBJ2-1	TGTGCCAGCACCCTTAGCGGGAGTCCCTCCTACAATGAGCAGTTCTTC	CASTLSGSPSYNEQFF
-	TRBV20-1	14	many	TRBJ1-2	TGCAGTGCTCCCCATGTGGGGGCTAACTATGGCTACACCTTC	CSAPHVGANYGYTF
TRBD2	TRBV7-2	12	-	TRBJ2-1	TGTGCCAGCAGCTTCTTAGCGGGAGGGCAGTTCTTC	CASSFLAGGQFF
-	TRBV4-1	16	-	TRBJ1-5	TGCGCCAGCAGCCCCACTAGGGCCGAGAGCAATCAGCCCCAGCATTTT	CASSPTRAESNQPQHF
TRBD1	TRBV20-1	14	-	TRBJ1-5	TGCAGTGCTTTTCAGGGGGCCTCGTCTCAGCCCCAGCATTTT	CSAFQGASSQPQHF
-	TRBV2	15	few	TRBJ1-4	TGTGCCAGCAGTGCCACGGACACAACTAATGAAAAACTGTTTTTT	CASSATDTTNEKLFF
TRBD1	TRBV7-2	15	-	TRBJ2-3	TGTGCCGGCAGCTCCCGACAGGGTTCGGGGGATACGCAGTATTTT	CAGSSRQGSGDTQYF
-	TRBV3-1	12	-	TRBJ1-3	TGTGCCAGCAGCCAAGGGAGAAACACCATATATTTT	CASSQGRNTIYF
-	TRBV7-8	15	-	TRBJ2-5	TGTGCCAGCAGCTTCCCGGGACCGAGGGAAGAGACCCAGTACTTC	CASSFPGPREETQYF
-	TRBV27	17	many	TRBJ1-2	TGTGCCAGCAGTTTAGTGTCCGGACGGGGCTTCAACTATGGCTACACCTTC	CASSLVSGRGFNYGYTF
TRBD2	TRBV9	14	many	TRBJ2-1	TGTGCCAGCAGCGTAGAAGGGGCGGGGGACGAGCAGTTCTTC	CASSVEGAGDEQFF
TRBD1	TRBV9	14	many	TRBJ1-4	TGTGCCAGCAGCGTGACAGGGGTAAACGAAAAACTGTTTTTT	CASSVTGVNEKLFF
TRBD1	TRBV18	14	many	TRBJ2-5	TGTGCCAGCTCACCACAGGGGGCTTCGGAGACCCAGTACTTC	CASSPQGASETQYF
TRBD2	TRBV20-1	15	many	TRBJ2-1	TGCAGTGCTAGTGGACTAGCGGGACTCTACAATGAGCAGTTCTTC	CSASGLAGLYNEQFF
-	TRBV28	12	-	TRBJ1-2	TGTGTCAGCAGCGACAGACTCTATGGCTACACCTTC	CVSSDRLYGYTF
-	TRBV20-1	14	-	TRBJ1-1	TGCAGTGCCTTCAGCCCGTCCGGGAACACTGAAGCTTTCTTT	CSAFSPSGNTEAFF
-	TRBV19	16	many	TRBJ2-7	TGTGCCAGTAGTCGATCCGGGACAACCCTCTCCTACGAGCAGTACTTC	CASSRSGTTLSYEQYF
TRBD1	TRBV4-1	14	many	TRBJ2-4	TGCGCCAGCAGCCAAGAGGACAGGGTTGGAATTCAGTACTTC	CASSQEDRVGIQYF
-	TRBV11-2	15	-	TRBJ2-1	TGTGCCAGCAGCTTACAGGGCAATCCGAACAATGAGCAGTTCTTT	CASSLQGNPNNEQFF
-	TRBV5-6	15	many	TRBJ2-7	TGTGCCAGCAGACTACAGCCAGGATTTTCTCGGGAGCAGTACTTC	CASRLQPGFSREQYF
-	TRBV27	15	many	TRBJ2-7	TGTGCCAGCAGTCTACAGGGGGGGAGCTCCTACGAGCAGTACTTC	CASSLQGGSSYEQYF